This TCR beta chain was identified during a study of lymphopenia after photon versus proton radiotherapy. The trim removed 3 bases at V and 4 bases at J, leaving 10 bases unmatched. Per germline, CDR1 LGHNA and CDR2 YSLEER. The CDR3 runs to 18 residues. Whole-study findings and limits: Oligoclonal CD8+ Temra expansion after nadir drove photon patients' diversity drop. In patients who died, overall survival fell as post-nadir TCR diversity dropped more. Survival link was tested only in deceased patients; proton benefit remains a possibility. Under photons, naive T cells and diversity fell while effector/memory populations rose.

Notes on this clone: The antigen is not known.

Some clones are missing from TCRdb's copy, which holds only in-frame ones; the method was immunoSEQ multiplex PCR. The sample includes 50,000 to 65,000 clones, approximately 86% of them seen just once. The chain is built from TRBV4-3 and TRBJ2-3; 13 bases map to TRBD2. The receptor's source is an elderly man with esophageal cancer. Sequencing was performed on peripheral blood, taken from a patient treated with proton-based radiotherapy. CDR3: CASSQLPGTSGNADTQYF. The CDR3 coding sequence is TGCGCCAGCAGCCAGCTACCCGGGACTAGCGGGAACGCAGATACGCAGTATTTT.